One and the same sample provided the 22 T cell receptor beta chains below, sequenced in a study of early T cells in non-severe SARS-CoV-2 infection. MiXCR, applied by TCRdb to the 5' RACE reads, yields one record per CDR3 protein. The table records 25,000 to 35,000 distinct CDR3 sequences, approximately 5% of them present only once. The sample consisted of whole blood. The receptors were sampled from an adult who was a healthcare worker with PCR-confirmed SARS-CoV-2 infection or an uninfected control (not recorded which).

This clonotype was observed at least ten times. The chain has TRBV27 and TRBJ2-7; no clear D. The V gene's germline CDR1 is MNHEY and CDR2 SMNVEV (reference sequence). Trimming removed 0 bases from V and 5 bases from J, with 14 bases in between. CDR3 size: 15 residues. The CDR3: CASSLSHPNNDEQYF. CDR3 DNA: TGTGCCAGCAGTTTATCCCATCCAAATAACGACGAGCAGTACTTC.

Many counts were recorded for this clonotype. This chain connects TRBV5-1 to TRBJ2-7, with TRBD1 identical over 9 bases. V lost 4 bases, J lost 5 bases, and 4 bases stayed unmatched. There are 13 residues in the CDR3. Germline CDR1 SGHRS, CDR2 YFSETQ. The DNA of the CDR3 is TGCGCCAGCAGCCCGGGACAGGGCCACGAGCAGTACTTC. It encodes CASSPGQGHEQYF. Combining the CDR3 with reference TRBV5-1 and TRBJ2-7 gives the whole variable domain KAGVTQTPRYLIKTRGQQVTLSCSPISGHRSVSWYQQTPGQGLQFLFEYFSETQRNKGNFPGRFSGRQFSNSRSEMNVSTLELGDSALYLCASSPGQGHEQYFGPGTRLTVT.

Note on this clonotype: This sequence may be a read error, since a much larger clone differs from it by one base. The chain links TRBV30 to TRBJ1-3; D is uncertain. CDR3 length: 13 amino acids. Germline-derived CDR1 and CDR2 are GTSNPN and SVGIG (reference sequence). The CDR3 DNA sequence: TGTGCCTGGAGTAGCCAGCCTGGAATCACCATATATTTT. Protein product: CAWSSQPGITIYF. Variable domain in full (rest from reference TRBV30 and TRBJ1-3): SQTIHQWPATLVQPVGSPLSLECTVEGTSNPNLYWYRQAAGRGLQLLFYSVGIGQISSEVPQNLSASRPQDRQFILSSKKLLLSDSGFYLCAWSSQPGITIYFGEGSWLTVV.

This clonotype was observed many times. The V and J genes are TRBV20-1 and TRBJ2-5; D is uncertain. The CDR3 extends over 11 amino acids. Germline CDR1 is DFQATT and CDR2 is SNEGSKA (reference sequence). Trimming removed 5 bases from V and 1 base from J, with 5 bases in between. The CDR3 spells CSASPQETQYF. In nucleotides, the CDR3 is TGCAGTGCTTCCCCCCAAGAGACCCAGTACTTC.

This clonotype was counted many times. The rearrangement uses TRBV7-9 and TRBJ1-1; 7 bases fit TRBD1. The V segment lost 5 bases and the J segment 5 bases; nucleotides outside the gene matches: 8. This CDR3 has 14 residues. CDR1 and CDR2 from the germline V gene are SEHNR and FQNEAQ (reference sequence). CDR3 nucleotides: TGTGCCAGCAGCCTCCCGACAGGGAGGACTGAAGCTTTCTTT. Its translation: CASSLPTGRTEAFF.

This clonotype was found many times. V gene TRBV6-2 or TRBV6-3 combines with J gene TRBJ2-7; D may be TRBD2 (5 bases). Germline V CDR1 and CDR2: MNHEY, SVGEGT. There are 13 residues in the CDR3. The ends were cut back, 8 bases at V and 0 bases at J, with 11 bases in the middle. The CDR3 DNA is TGTGCCAGCCGGCGAGGGAGCTCCTACGAGCAGTACTTC. Translated, it gives CASRRGSSYEQYF.

There are many counts of this clonotype. The chain couples TRBV11-2 to TRBJ1-4; weak D call: TRBD1 (6 bases). The CDR3 is made up of 13 amino acids. Germline values: CDR1 SGHAT, CDR2 FQNNGV. V lost 8 bases to trimming and J lost 5 bases, with 12 bases between them. CDR3 protein: CASRRGLNEKLFF. In DNA, the CDR3 is TGTGCCAGCCGCAGGGGTCTAAATGAAAAACTGTTTTTT.

This clonotype was picked up a small number of times. V usage is TRBV4-1 and J usage is TRBJ1-1; D uncertain. The germline V gene has CDR1 MGHRA and CDR2 YSYEKL. The CDR3 runs to 15 residues. The germline V and J ends were trimmed by 0 bases and 5 bases, with 13 bases remaining between them. CDR3 in amino acids: CASSQDTDVGTEAFF. The CDR3 DNA reads TGCGCCAGCAGCCAAGATACCGACGTCGGGACTGAAGCTTTCTTT.

The chain combines TRBV4-1 with TRBJ1-4, with 11 bases lining up with TRBD1. Trimming took 0 bases from V and 11 from J; bases not matched to a gene: 5. The length of the CDR3 is 15 residues. Germline-derived CDR1 and CDR2 are MGHRA and YSYEKL. This CDR3 is CASSQEGQGVSKLFF. In DNA form, the CDR3 reads TGCGCCAGCAGCCAAGAGGGACAGGGGGTTTCTAAACTGTTTTTT.

This clonotype was detected a few times. The chain combines TRBV5-1 with TRBJ2-3; the D is unclear. CDR1 and CDR2 (germline): SGHRS, YFSETQ. This CDR3 region has 14 residues. Trimming took 0 bases from V and 2 from J, leaving 7 bases between them. As DNA, the CDR3 is TGCGCCAGCAGCTTGGCGACTGACACAGATACGCAGTATTTT. This codes for CASSLATDTDTQYF.

This clonotype has only a few counts. A much larger clone lies a single base off, so this may be a read error. This chain uses TRBV6-6 with TRBJ1-5; 10 nucleotides align to TRBD1. With 6 bases clipped from V and 6 bases from J, the junction kept 2 bases outside the gene matches. Germline CDR1 reads MNHNY; CDR2 reads SVGAGI (reference sequence). The CDR3 has 13 amino acids. This CDR3 reads CASRTGGSQPQHF. For the CDR3, the DNA is TGTGCCAGCAGGACAGGGGGCAGTCAGCCCCAGCATTTT.

This clonotype was recorded many times. The chain couples TRBV9 to TRBJ2-1; either TRBD1 or TRBD2 may supply D (7 bases each). From germline, CDR1 is SGDLS and CDR2 YYNGEE. V lost 3 bases, J lost 4 bases, and 20 bases lay in between. This CDR3 contains 17 residues. This CDR3 is CASSGGGWTGSYNEQFF. The CDR3 bases are TGTGCCAGCAGCGGGGGAGGGTGGACAGGATCTTACAATGAGCAGTTCTTC.

This clonotype was counted many times. This chain connects TRBV28 to TRBJ1-1; 8 bases line up with TRBD1. CDR3 size: 14 residues. The V and J ends lost 5 bases and 1 base, in that order; junction bases with no gene match: 3. In germline, CDR1 is MDHEN, CDR2 SYDVKM. CDR3 nucleotides: TGTGCCAGCAGTCCCGGGACAGGGAACACTGAAGCTTTCTTT. Amino acid sequence: CASSPGTGNTEAFF.

There are many counts of this clonotype. The rearrangement joins TRBV7-7 to TRBJ1-5, with a possible D match to TRBD1 (6 bases). Trimming cost V 5 bases and J 2 bases, with 19 bases left between them. CDR1 and CDR2 from the germline V gene are SSHAT and FNYEAQ (reference sequence). The CDR3 covers 17 residues. The CDR3 coding sequence is TGTGCCAGCAGCATTTATGGGGGCTCGAGGGGCAATCAGCCCCAGCATTTT. Protein product: CASSIYGGSRGNQPQHF.

This clonotype was recorded a few times. The chain carries TRBV20-1 and TRBJ2-4; D gene unclear. Germline assignment: CDR1 DFQATT and CDR2 SNEGSKA (reference sequence). Trimming left V 1 base short and J 3 bases short, with 13 bases between. CDR3 size: 15 residues. CDR3 sequence: CSARVGWAGKNIQYF. The CDR3 DNA follows: TGCAGTGCTAGAGTGGGGTGGGCAGGCAAAAACATTCAGTACTTC.

J is TRBJ2-1 and V is TRBV20-1, with 9 bases fitting TRBD1. There are 16 residues in the CDR3. Trimming took 3 bases from V and 6 from J; bases not matched to a gene: 12. CDR1 and CDR2 (germline): DFQATT, SNEGSKA (reference sequence). The CDR3 bases are TGCAGTGCTAGTAGGTCCGGGACAGGGCGCAGCAATGAGCAGTTCTTC. Its protein product is CSASRSGTGRSNEQFF.

This clonotype was recorded a few times. The J gene is TRBJ2-5, the V gene TRBV3-1, with 8 positions matching TRBD2. Per the germline V gene, CDR1 is LGHDT and CDR2 is YNNKEL (reference sequence). This CDR3 region has 16 residues. V was clipped by 2 bases and J by 2 bases; unmatched bases: 7. CDR3 in DNA: TGTGCCAGCAGCCAATTAGCGGGGAGACTACAAGAGACCCAGTACTTC. Translated: CASSQLAGRLQETQYF.

This clonotype appeared many times. The chain joins TRBV20-1 to TRBJ2-7; TRBD2 aligns across 10 bases. V shed 6 bases, J shed 2 bases, and the junction held 4 bases outside the gene matches. The CDR3 loop spans 13 amino acids. The germline CDR1 and CDR2 sequences are DFQATT and SNEGSKA (reference sequence). CDR3 residues: CSAASGGAYEQYF. The CDR3 DNA is TGCAGTGCAGCTAGCGGGGGAGCCTACGAGCAGTACTTC.

Many counts were recorded for this clonotype. This sequence joins TRBV7-3 and TRBJ2-1; D unresolved. V dropped 1 base and J dropped 7 bases, with 8 bases sitting between them. CDR1 is SGHTA and CDR2 is FQGTGA in the germline V gene. This CDR3 is built from 13 residues. In DNA, the CDR3 is TGTGCCAGCAGCTTAAGGTCCGCGAATGAGCAGTTCTTC. Its protein product is CASSLRSANEQFF.

V gene TRBV5-1 combines with J gene TRBJ1-6, with TRBD1 as a possible D gene (6 bases). This CDR3 is 15 amino acids long. Per germline, CDR1 SGHRS and CDR2 YFSETQ. V shed 0 bases and J shed 7 bases, with 11 bases lying between them. The CDR3 DNA follows: TGCGCCAGCAGCTTGGCCGTAGGGGGAAATTCACCCCTCCACTTT. Residues: CASSLAVGGNSPLHF.

Many counts were recorded for this clonotype. The chain carries TRBV27 and TRBJ2-7, with 8 bases matching TRBD1. CDR1 and CDR2 from the germline V gene are MNHEY and SMNVEV (reference sequence). The CDR3 length is 14 residues. The trim removed 5 bases at V and 7 bases at J, leaving 10 bases unmatched. The CDR3 DNA is TGTGCCAGCAGTCCCAGGGGGCCTCAAGAAGAGCAGTACTTC. Translating it yields CASSPRGPQEEQYF.

This clonotype has a count of ten or more. The chain joins TRBV5-1 to TRBJ2-3; D may be TRBD1 (6 bases). The CDR3 consists of 15 residues. Germline CDR1 SGHRS, CDR2 YFSETQ. V was pared by 0 bases and J by 0 bases, with 8 bases between. CDR3 protein: CASSLAGASTDTQYF. The CDR3 DNA follows: TGCGCCAGCAGCTTGGCAGGGGCTAGCACAGATACGCAGTATTTT.